These T cell receptor beta chains were read from a single sample in a study of CD8 T cells in Susac syndrome. MiXCR was run by TCRdb on the immunoSEQ multiplex PCR reads, yielding one entry per CDR3 protein. This repertoire shows roughly 150,000 distinct CDR3 sequences, approximately 95% found once; its top ten account for 0.16%. Sample: CD4+ T cells from PBMCs. These receptors all come from a human donor with Susac syndrome. Each CDR3 is given with its conserved first and last residue. D genes are given only for firm matches. Size values are once, few and many counts, or a class for expanded clones, and some rows have none.

J | size | D | V | CDR3 | DNA
TRBJ2-1 | NA | NA | TRBV20-1 | CSATQGGHEQFF | TGCAGTGCAACACAGGGGGGGCATGAGCAGTTCTTC
TRBJ1-5 | NA | TRBD1 | TRBV7-2 | CASSLVGTGAHQPQHF | TGTGCCAGCAGCTTAGTAGGGACAGGGGCCCATCAGCCCCAGCATTTT
TRBJ2-1 | NA | TRBD1 | TRBV7-8 | CASSPGGAANEQFF | TGTGCCAGCAGCCCAGGGGGAGCTGCGAATGAGCAGTTCTTC
TRBJ1-4 | NA | NA | TRBV5-1 | CASSLQGNEKLFF | TGCGCCAGCAGCTTGCAGGGAAATGAAAAACTGTTTTTT
TRBJ2-7 | few | NA | TRBV29-1 | CSVGEPPKQYF | TGCAGCGTTGGAGAACCCCCGAAGCAGTACTTC
TRBJ1-5 | once | NA | TRBV20-1 | CSAREGEPQHF | TGCAGTGCTAGAGAGGGGGAGCCCCAGCATTTT
TRBJ1-2 | NA | NA | TRBV5-4 | CASNPTGPGGYTF | TGTGCCAGCAACCCAACAGGTCCGGGAGGCTACACCTTC
TRBJ2-7 | NA | TRBD1 | TRBV29-1 | CSVRTGWIDEQYF | TGCAGCGTGCGGACAGGGTGGATCGACGAGCAGTACTTC
TRBJ1-2 | NA | TRBD1 | TRBV20-1 | CSASPDRALGYTF | TGCAGTGCTAGTCCGGACAGGGCGTTAGGCTACACCTTC
TRBJ2-5 | NA | NA | TRBV6-1 | CASSEDARFLQETQYF | TGTGCCAGCAGTGAAGACGCCAGGTTCCTCCAAGAGACCCAGTACTTC
TRBJ1-2 | NA | NA | TRBV7-8 | CASSLIQASYGYTF | TGTGCCAGCAGCTTAATACAGGCCTCCTATGGCTACACCTTC
TRBJ1-4 | NA | NA | TRBV20-1 | CSARDEDSQGVYTTNEKLFF | TGCAGTGCTAGAGACGAAGACAGTCAGGGCGTATACACAACTAATGAAAAACTGTTTTTT
TRBJ1-4 | NA | TRBD1 | TRBV29-1 | CSVSDRGQEKLFF | TGCAGCGTCTCGGACAGGGGGCAGGAAAAACTGTTTTTT
TRBJ1-1 | NA | TRBD1 | TRBV3-1 | CASSQDRSPGGNEAFF | TGTGCCAGCAGCCAAGATCGCTCACCAGGGGGGAATGAAGCTTTCTTT
TRBJ2-3 | once | NA | TRBV7-6 | CASNPGTNYGDTQYF | TGTGCCAGCAACCCCGGGACAAACTATGGAGATACGCAGTATTTT
TRBJ2-1 | once | TRBD2 | TRBV20-1 | CSAKGTSAVNEQFF | TGCAGTGCTAAGGGGACTAGCGCTGTAAATGAGCAGTTCTTC
TRBJ2-7 | NA | NA | TRBV6-2/TRBV6-3 | CATGDRAYEQYF | TGTGCCACGGGAGACAGAGCCTACGAGCAGTACTTC
TRBJ1-2 | NA | NA | TRBV12-3/TRBV12-4 | CASSLEGVLVGYTF | TGTGCCAGCAGTTTAGAGGGGGTTTTGGTTGGCTACACCTTC
TRBJ2-1 | NA | NA | TRBV24-1 | CATSSGLYNEQFF | TGTGCCACGTCTAGTGGCTTGTACAATGAGCAGTTCTTC
TRBJ2-1 | NA | NA | TRBV7-3 | CASSLSPPGLQFF | TGTGCCAGCAGCTTGTCGCCCCCGGGATTGCAGTTCTTC